The 20 T cell receptor beta chains below all came from one sample that was sequenced in a study of blood T cells in healthy people across ages. Together with a sample-barcoded 5' primer, a J-beta primer mix was included in a second PCR lasting about 6 to 11 cycles. Each CDR3 protein is one row after TCRdb ran MiXCR on the 5' RACE reads. The data contain over 1,500,000 distinct CDR3 sequences, less than 50% of them singletons. Sequencing input: blood. Receptor source: a woman aged 40 to 55 in good health.

The table lists this clonotype with a few counts. This chain links TRBV6-2 or TRBV6-3 with TRBJ2-1; 8 bases fit TRBD1. With V trimmed by 5 bases and J by 3 bases, 6 bases remained unmatched. Germline CDR1 and CDR2: MNHEY and SVGEGT. The CDR3 extends over 15 amino acids. The CDR3 nucleotides read TGTGCCAGCAGTGGCCGGACAGGGTACTACAATGAGCAGTTCTTC. Its translation is CASSGRTGYYNEQFF.

The chain is built from TRBV20-1 and TRBJ2-3, with D perhaps being TRBD1 or TRBD2 (6 bases each). The CDR3 has 16 amino acids. V lost 0 bases, J lost 4 bases, and 17 bases lay in between. CDR1 DFQATT and CDR2 SNEGSKA come from the germline V gene (reference sequence). Here the CDR3 reads CSARDTKGGVPDTQYF. In DNA form, the CDR3 reads TGCAGTGCTAGAGATACGAAGGGGGGCGTCCCAGATACGCAGTATTTT.

Note on this clonotype: At one boundary the junction diverges from the germline segment, which might be a read error. The chain links TRBV4-2 to TRBJ2-3, with TRBD2 identical over 9 bases. This CDR3 comprises 20 residues. Germline assignment: CDR1 LGHNA and CDR2 YNFKEQ. The CDR3: CASSQESGLAGSASTDTQCF. In DNA, the CDR3 is TGTGCCAGCAGCCAAGAATCTGGGCTAGCGGGGAGTGCTAGCACAGATACGCAGTGTTTT.

For the CDR3, the DNA is TGTGCCAGCAGCGTAGGACTAGCGGGGAGCCCCTACGAGCAGTACTTC. Translating gives CASSVGLAGSPYEQYF. The rearrangement uses TRBV9 and TRBJ2-7, with 11 bases fitting TRBD2. V was clipped by 0 bases and J by 2 bases; unmatched bases: 4. This CDR3 has 16 amino acids. CDR1 and CDR2 from the germline V gene are SGDLS and YYNGEE.

In its sample, this clonotype was seen a few times. This chain links TRBV27 with TRBJ2-1; D is perhaps TRBD1 (6 bases). The CDR3 is 16 amino acids. Trimming cost V 0 bases and J 1 base, with 10 bases left between them. Germline lookup yields CDR1 MNHEY and CDR2 SMNVEV (reference sequence). CDR3 DNA sequence: TGTGCCAGCAGTTTATCGGGGGCGGATTCCTACAATGAGCAGTTCTTC. Residues: CASSLSGADSYNEQFF.

The rearrangement links TRBV28 to TRBJ2-5; TRBD1 matches at 8 bases. The germline CDR1 and CDR2 sequences are MDHEN and SYDVKM. V shed 4 bases and J 11 bases; nucleotides not matched to a gene: 15. The CDR3 is made up of 15 amino acids. CDR3 in amino acids: CASSSTGVVIGEQYF. In DNA form, the CDR3 reads TGTGCCAGCAGTTCGACAGGGGTCGTCATCGGAGAGCAGTACTTC.

The V and J genes are TRBV7-2 and TRBJ2-3; D not certain. The CDR3 extends over 13 amino acids. Germline V gene sequence: CDR1 SGHTA, CDR2 FQGNSA. The V end was cut by 3 bases, the J end by 6 bases, with 10 bases between. CDR3 amino acids: CASSLREVDTQYF. CDR3 nucleotides: TGTGCCAGCAGCTTGCGAGAGGTCGATACGCAGTATTTT.

The chain carries TRBV3-1 and TRBJ1-2, with unresolved D. The V and J ends lost 1 base and 3 bases respectively, with 6 bases between them. Germline V gene sequence: CDR1 LGHDT, CDR2 YNNKEL (reference sequence). The CDR3 runs 13 residues. DNA for the CDR3: TGTGCCAGCAGCCAAGGGACTTACTATGGCTACACCTTC. This encodes CASSQGTYYGYTF.

The rearrangement uses TRBV5-1 and TRBJ2-1; 7 bases match TRBD2. The germline gives CDR1 SGHRS, CDR2 YFSETQ. This CDR3 spans 15 amino acids. Germline trimming cut 0 bases from V and 5 bases from J; bases unmatched to any gene: 5. The CDR3 loop is CASSLASGPHNEQFF. CDR3 nucleotides: TGCGCCAGCAGCTTGGCTAGCGGCCCCCACAATGAGCAGTTCTTC.

This sequence joins TRBV6-5 and TRBJ1-1; the match to TRBD1 covers 9 bases. Germline V lookup: CDR1 MNHEY, CDR2 SVGAGI. V gave up 6 bases and J gave up 7 bases; unmatched junction bases: 9. This CDR3 region has 14 residues. In DNA form, the CDR3 reads TGTGCCAGCAGCAGGCCCACAGGGGGCAATGAAGCTTTCTTT. Translating gives CASSRPTGGNEAFF.

In its sample, this clonotype was seen a few times. The chain carries TRBV7-2 and TRBJ2-3, with 15 bases fitting TRBD2. The V gene end was trimmed by 3 bases and the J gene end by 6 bases; junction bases not matched to a gene: 16. Germline V gene data show CDR1 as SGHTA and CDR2 as FQGNSA. The CDR3 runs 20 residues. CDR3 protein: CASSLGLAGGVNILSDTQYF. The CDR3 bases are TGTGCCAGCAGCTTGGGACTAGCGGGGGGCGTCAATATTTTGAGTGATACGCAGTATTTT.

About this clonotype itself: One junction end disagrees with the germline gene, perhaps due to a read error. The chain uses TRBV7-9 and TRBJ1-1; D possibly corresponds to TRBD1 (6 bases). This CDR3 region has 16 residues. CDR1 is SEHNR, CDR2 FQNEAQ, per germline (reference sequence). The CDR3 coding sequence is TGTGTCAGCAGCTCAACACAGGGTTTGTTGAACACTGAAGCTTTCTTT. Its protein product is CVSSSTQGLLNTEAFF.

The CDR3 sequence: CASSQDHTPPTVSNEKLFF. The CDR3 bases are TGCGCCAGCAGCCAAGATCATACCCCTCCGACAGTTAGTAATGAAAAACTGTTTTTT. The rearrangement uses TRBV4-3 and TRBJ1-4; tentative D call: TRBD1 (5 bases). Deletions cut 0 bases from V and 4 bases from J, with 21 bases between. CDR1 is LGHNA and CDR2 is YSLEER in the germline V gene. The CDR3 has 19 amino acids.

This sequence joins TRBV4-3 and TRBJ2-6; tentative D call: TRBD2 (6 bases). Trimming cost V 1 base and J 2 bases, with 15 bases left between them. The CDR3 loop spans 18 amino acids. In germline, CDR1 is LGHNA, CDR2 YSLEER. The CDR3 loop reads CASSQGRGMGAGANVLTF. The CDR3 coding sequence is TGCGCCAGCAGCCAAGGCCGGGGGATGGGCGCTGGGGCCAACGTCCTGACTTTC.

This sequence joins TRBV6-6 and TRBJ2-1, with 11 bases that match TRBD2. Germline loops: CDR1 MNHNY, CDR2 SVGAGI (reference sequence). J gave up 8 bases and V 6 bases, and 3 bases lay outside the gene matches. The CDR3 is 13 amino acids. CDR3 sequence: CASRTSGDYEQFF. CDR3 bases: TGTGCCAGCAGGACTAGCGGGGATTATGAGCAGTTCTTC.

A single count supports this clonotype. At one of its ends the junction is not consistent with the germline gene, which may arise from a read error. The chain is built from TRBV9 and TRBJ2-5; D possibly uses TRBD1 or TRBD2 (6 bases each). CDR1 SGDLS and CDR2 YYNGEE come from the germline V gene. The CDR3 sequence is 14 residues long. CDR3 DNA: TGTGCCCGCAGCAAGGGGGGAAGGGAAGAGACCCAGTACTTC. It yields the protein CARSKGGREETQYF.

The chain is built from TRBV15 and TRBJ2-5; D gene ambiguous. The CDR3 length is 15 residues. The V and J ends lost 6 bases and 2 bases respectively, with 16 bases between them. Germline CDR1 LNHNV, CDR2 YYDKDF (reference sequence). Here the CDR3 reads CATRGITRVQETQYF. In DNA form, the CDR3 reads TGTGCCACCAGAGGGATTACACGAGTACAAGAGACCCAGTACTTC.

The J gene is TRBJ2-4, the V gene TRBV6-5, with 8 nucleotides matching TRBD2. The CDR3 length is 16 residues. Germline values: CDR1 MNHEY, CDR2 SVGAGI. V dropped 4 bases and J dropped 2; count of bases not matched to a gene: 7. The CDR3 sequence: CASSLTGGLTKNIQYF. The CDR3 nucleotides are TGTGCCAGCAGTTTAACGGGGGGGCTAACCAAAAACATTCAGTACTTC.

The CDR3 loop reads CASSPHRNYGYTF. The CDR3 bases are TGTGCCAGCAGCCCCCACCGTAACTATGGCTACACCTTC. The gene calls are TRBV14 and TRBJ1-2; the D is unclear. Trimming shortened V by 4 bases and J by 1 base, and 7 bases separated the two germline ends. Germline V gene sequence: CDR1 SGHDN, CDR2 FVKESK. CDR3 length: 13 residues.

V usage is TRBV10-3 and J usage is TRBJ2-7; D uncertain. The length of the CDR3 is 14 residues. The ends were cut back, 3 bases at V and 2 bases at J, with 11 bases in the middle. Germline V gene data show CDR1 as ENHRY and CDR2 as SYGVKD. The CDR3 loop reads CAISDAEITYEQYF. CDR3 DNA sequence: TGTGCCATCAGTGATGCGGAGATAACCTACGAGCAGTACTTC.